These 24 T cell receptor beta chains came from one sample sequenced in a study of cytomegalovirus exposure and HLA in healthy donors. Libraries were prepared by immunoSEQ multiplex PCR; TCRdb keeps only in-frame clonotypes and omits some of them. The sample has some 63,000 clones; roughly 90% are singletons. The source material was PBMCs. All receptors derive from a woman aged 18-29 years in good health and CMV-seronegative.

This clone has more than one count but fewer than ten. In DNA form, the CDR3 reads TGTGCCAGCGGGGACCTAGCGGGGGGGTCCAATGAGCAGTTCTTC. As protein: CASGDLAGGSNEQFF. The V and J genes are TRBV6-5 and TRBJ2-1; 12 nucleotides line up with TRBD2. Germline V gene lookup returns CDR1 MNHEY and CDR2 SVGAGI. This CDR3 spans 15 amino acids. V lost 8 bases and J lost 6; bases outside the gene matches: 8.

This sequence joins TRBV19 and TRBJ1-2, with D uncertain. From germline, CDR1 is LNHDA and CDR2 SQIVND (reference sequence). The CDR3 spans 16 residues. Trimming pared 6 bases from V and 5 bases from J, leaving 22 bases between. The CDR3 DNA sequence: TGTGCCAGTAGCTCCTCGAGGGCCCCAGGTCGGTATGGCTACACCTTC. It yields the protein CASSSSRAPGRYGYTF.

The chain joins TRBV28 to TRBJ1-2; no reliable D call. Trimming took off 2 bases at V and 4 bases at J, with 17 bases between the two ends. The CDR3 is made up of 16 amino acids. Germline V gives CDR1 MDHEN, CDR2 SYDVKM. The CDR3 loop is CASSLDASGSSYGYTF. In DNA, the CDR3 is TGTGCCAGCAGTTTAGACGCCTCCGGGAGTAGCTATGGCTACACCTTC.

The chain recombines TRBV29-1 with TRBJ2-7, with 9 bases aligning to TRBD1. The CDR3 totals 13 residues. Germline V gives CDR1 SQVTM, CDR2 ANQGSEA. Trimming cost V 6 bases and J 5 bases; bases outside gene matches: 8. CDR3 DNA sequence: TGCAGCGTACGGGGACAGGGCGGCAACGAGCAGTACTTC. Amino acid sequence: CSVRGQGGNEQYF.

The rearrangement uses TRBV19 and TRBJ2-1; TRBD2 agrees at 9 bases. The CDR3 runs to 15 residues. The ends lost 8 bases at V and 4 bases at J; junction bases unmatched: 9. The V gene's germline CDR1 is LNHDA and CDR2 SQIVND (reference sequence). CDR3 DNA: TGTGCCAGTGCCAGAAGCGGGAGGAGTTACAATGAGCAGTTCTTC. This codes for CASARSGRSYNEQFF. Complete variable domain (other parts from reference TRBV19 and TRBJ2-1): DGGITQSPKYLFRKEGQNVTLSCEQNLNHDAMYWYRQDPGQGLRLIYYSQIVNDFQKGDIAEGYSVSREKKESFPLTVTSAQKNPTAFYLCASARSGRSYNEQFFGPGTRLTVL.

The CDR3: CASSLTGVEDTQYF. The CDR3 DNA reads TGCGCCAGCAGCCTCACAGGAGTAGAAGATACGCAGTATTTT. The rearrangement joins TRBV5-1 to TRBJ2-3, with D perhaps matching TRBD1 (5 bases). CDR3 length: 14 residues. The V gene's germline CDR1 is SGHRS and CDR2 YFSETQ. V was pared by 4 bases and J by 5 bases, with 14 bases between.

The rearrangement links TRBV21-1 to TRBJ1-1; the table's D call of TRBD1 was not tested on the DNA. TRBV21-1 is designated a pseudogene. The CDR3 loop spans 16 amino acids. The CDR3 DNA reads TGTGCCAGCAGCCAGAAGACAGGGACGATTGGAACTGAAGCTTTCTTT. It specifies CASSQKTGTIGTEAFF.

The V call is TRBV11-2, the J call TRBJ2-7; 10 bases line up with TRBD2. V lost 1 base, J lost 3 bases, and 6 bases stayed unmatched. CDR3 length: 16 residues. Looked up from germline, CDR1 is SGHAT and CDR2 is FQNNGV. The CDR3 nucleotides read TGTGCCAGCAGCTTAGGCCTAGCGGGAGCGTTCTACGAGCAGTACTTC. Protein sequence: CASSLGLAGAFYEQYF.

The chain recombines TRBV7-2 with TRBJ2-5; D call uncertain. V dropped 1 base and J dropped 2 bases, with 8 bases sitting between them. The CDR3 spans 14 residues. Looked up from germline, CDR1 is SGHTA and CDR2 is FQGNSA. In DNA, the CDR3 is TGTGCCAGCAGCTTAGTAGCCAAACAAGAGACCCAGTACTTC. Translation: CASSLVAKQETQYF.

The chain couples TRBV2 to TRBJ2-7, with TRBD2 identical over 7 bases. This CDR3 comprises 16 residues. In germline, CDR1 is SNHLY, CDR2 FYNNEI. The junction had 15 bases not matched to a gene; V was cut back by 5 bases and J by 5 bases. The CDR3 spells CASSPGGTAVHHEQYF. The CDR3 DNA follows: TGTGCCAGCAGTCCCGGGGGGACGGCGGTGCACCACGAGCAGTACTTC.

The gene calls are TRBV2 and TRBJ2-5; 7 bases fit TRBD1. With 4 bases clipped from V and 5 bases from J, the junction kept 7 bases outside the gene matches. The V gene's germline CDR1 is SNHLY and CDR2 FYNNEI. CDR3 length equals 14 residues. The CDR3 sequence: CASSAEGAWETQYF. The CDR3 region has the DNA TGTGCCAGCAGTGCCGAGGGGGCGTGGGAGACCCAGTACTTC.

The chain uses TRBV19 and TRBJ1-4; 8 bases are a match to TRBD1. The CDR3 extends over 15 amino acids. The junction had 8 bases not matched to a gene; V was cut back by 4 bases and J by 7 bases. Germline loops: CDR1 LNHDA, CDR2 SQIVND (reference sequence). The CDR3 region is CASSTSGTGIEKLFF. The CDR3 bases are TGTGCCAGTAGTACCTCCGGGACAGGAATTGAAAAACTGTTTTTT. Full variable domain (outside the CDR3, taken from reference TRBV19 and TRBJ1-4): DGGITQSPKYLFRKEGQNVTLSCEQNLNHDAMYWYRQDPGQGLRLIYYSQIVNDFQKGDIAEGYSVSREKKESFPLTVTSAQKNPTAFYLCASSTSGTGIEKLFFGSGTQLSVL.

The chain carries TRBV28 and TRBJ2-7, with D uncertain. The ends were cut back, 4 bases at V and 3 bases at J, with 13 bases in the middle. The CDR3 is 14 amino acids. Germline V gene data show CDR1 as MDHEN and CDR2 as SYDVKM. CDR3 nucleotide sequence: TGTGCCAGCAGTTCCGAGTTTCTTGGCTACGAGCAGTACTTC. Its translation is CASSSEFLGYEQYF.

The count of this clone is one. This chain connects TRBV6-5 to TRBJ1-5; TRBD1 matches at 7 bases. There are 14 residues in the CDR3. The germline V gene encodes CDR1 MNHEY and CDR2 SVGAGI. V was clipped by 7 bases and J by 5 bases; unmatched bases: 8. For the CDR3, the DNA is TGTGCCAGCAACCACAGGGGCGAGGATCAGCCCCAGCATTTT. This gives the protein CASNHRGEDQPQHF.

The rearrangement joins TRBV2 to TRBJ1-5; D is perhaps TRBD1 (5 bases). The CDR3 sequence is 16 residues long. Germline V lookup: CDR1 SNHLY, CDR2 FYNNEI. V was shortened by 6 bases and J by 7 bases, with 22 bases between the two germline ends. Written as DNA, the CDR3 is TGTGCCAGCAGCGAGTTGGCTGGGGCTGGGATACAGCCCCAGCATTTT. Translating it yields CASSELAGAGIQPQHF.

The chain employs TRBV30 and TRBJ1-4; TRBD1 matches 9 bases. Germline V gene sequence: CDR1 GTSNPN, CDR2 SVGIG (reference sequence). With 3 bases clipped from V and 8 bases from J, the junction kept 4 bases outside the gene matches. The CDR3 loop spans 13 amino acids. CDR3 amino acids: CAWSRDRVEKLFF. CDR3 nucleotides: TGTGCCTGGAGCCGGGACAGGGTGGAAAAACTGTTTTTT.

The gene calls are TRBV7-9 and TRBJ1-1; 8 bases fit TRBD1. This CDR3 is built from 13 residues. V shed 5 bases and J 2 bases; nucleotides not matched to a gene: 1. CDR1 is SEHNR, CDR2 FQNEAQ, per germline (reference sequence). The CDR3 here is CASSTGGNTEAFF. CDR3 nucleotide sequence: TGTGCCAGCAGCACAGGGGGAAACACTGAAGCTTTCTTT.

To note about this clone: A junction end diverges from the germline sequence, so it may reflect a read error. The rearrangement uses TRBV6-5 and TRBJ2-7, with D tentatively TRBD2 (6 bases). The length of the CDR3 is 14 residues. The germline V gene encodes CDR1 MNHEY and CDR2 SVGAGI. This CDR3 reads CVSSYSRETYEQYF. The CDR3 DNA reads as TGTGTCAGCAGTTACTCGCGGGAAACCTACGAGCAGTACTTC.

The rearrangement links TRBV6-6 to TRBJ1-2; D call uncertain. V lost 2 bases and J lost 6, with 16 bases in between. CDR1 is MNHNY and CDR2 is SVGAGI in the germline V gene (reference sequence). The CDR3 extends over 15 amino acids. The CDR3 here is CASSYGGESDDGYTF. The CDR3, as DNA: TGTGCCAGCAGTTACGGTGGGGAGTCGGATGATGGCTACACCTTC.

The chain combines TRBV11-2 with TRBJ2-7, with D unresolved. Looked up from germline, CDR1 is SGHAT and CDR2 is FQNNGV. This CDR3 contains 13 residues. Deletions cut 1 base from V and 4 bases from J, with 8 bases between. CDR3 loop: CASSLGSKYEQYF. The CDR3 DNA follows: TGTGCCAGCAGCTTAGGCAGTAAATACGAGCAGTACTTC.

The rearrangement links TRBV7-2 to TRBJ2-4, with D hard to call. V gave up 4 bases and J gave up 7 bases, with 11 bases separating them. Germline loops: CDR1 SGHTA, CDR2 FQGNSA. The CDR3 totals 13 residues. The DNA of the CDR3 is TGTGCCAGCAGCTCTCCTACAGATAACATTCAGTACTTC. Residues: CASSSPTDNIQYF.

This chain joins TRBV28 and TRBJ1-1; D is unresolved. Germline lookup yields CDR1 MDHEN and CDR2 SYDVKM. Between the trimmed V and J ends, which lost 4 bases and 0 bases, there was a span of 12 bases. CDR3 length: 15 amino acids. The CDR3 DNA reads TGTGCCAGCAGTTCTCTAGACGGAGTGAACACTGAAGCTTTCTTT. Its translation: CASSSLDGVNTEAFF.

In DNA form, the CDR3 reads TGTGCCAGCAGCTTGGAAATGACAAACATGAACACTGAAGCTTTCTTT. It encodes CASSLEMTNMNTEAFF. This chain uses TRBV5-4 with TRBJ1-1, with D hard to call. Germline loops: CDR1 SGHNT, CDR2 YYREEE (reference sequence). The CDR3 contains 16 residues. Trimming took off 0 bases at V and 0 bases at J, with 12 bases between the two ends.

This chain links TRBV27 with TRBJ2-7, with D possibly TRBD1 on 6 matching bases. This CDR3 region has 14 residues. Germline CDR1 and CDR2: MNHEY and SMNVEV (reference sequence). V lost 6 bases to trimming and J lost 2 bases, with 14 bases between them. This chain's CDR3 is CASSPRWGPYEQYF. For the CDR3, the DNA is TGTGCCAGCAGCCCCCGGTGGGGGCCCTACGAGCAGTACTTC.